The 32 T cell receptor beta chains reported below all come from one sample, sequenced in a study of graft-versus-host responses after intestinal transplantation. Measured with immunoSEQ multiplex PCR; TCRdb has only the in-frame clones, and not every one. The sample consists of around 100,000 clones, approximately 94% of them appearing once. No antigens are known for them. This specimen was unstimulated CD4+ T cells sorted from spleen or lymph node cells, taken before transplant. Receptors originate from a human donor who was the organ donor for an intestinal transplant.

The chain is built from TRBV30 and TRBJ1-5; D gene uncertain. Germline CDR1 GTSNPN, CDR2 SVGIG (reference sequence). CDR3 size: 13 residues. V was pared by 0 bases and J by 4 bases, with 7 bases between. The CDR3 reads CAWSVDGNQPQHF. The CDR3 bases are TGTGCCTGGAGTGTAGACGGAAATCAGCCCCAGCATTTT.

This chain uses TRBV6-5 with TRBJ2-7, with D perhaps TRBD2 (6 bases). This CDR3 spans 14 amino acids. V was trimmed by 7 bases and J by 3 bases, leaving 16 bases between them. Germline lookup yields CDR1 MNHEY and CDR2 SVGAGI. The CDR3 reads CASMAGRFLYEQYF. CDR3 bases: TGTGCCAGCATGGCGGGACGGTTCCTCTACGAGCAGTACTTC.

The CDR3 region has the DNA TGTGCCAGCAGTTCCACAGCGGGAGTGAGCACAGATACGCAGTATTTT. Translated, it gives CASSSTAGVSTDTQYF. The rearrangement joins TRBV28 to TRBJ2-3; 8 bases are a match to TRBD2. J was trimmed by 0 bases and V by 4 bases; bases with no gene match: 6. CDR3 length: 16 amino acids. CDR1 and CDR2 (germline): MDHEN, SYDVKM.

The chain couples TRBV5-5 to TRBJ2-5; tentative D call: TRBD1 (5 bases). The J call may not be correct, given that the DNA end is closer to TRBJ2-7. Per germline, CDR1 SGHKS and CDR2 YYEKEE (reference sequence). The CDR3 is 13 amino acids. CDR3 DNA sequence: TGTGCCAGCAGTTTACCGCAGGGCGGCGAGCAGTACTTC. Protein: CASSLPQGGEQYF.

J is TRBJ2-1 and V is TRBV28, with D unresolved. V gave up 8 bases and J gave up 8 bases, with 13 bases separating them. Germline-derived CDR1 and CDR2 are MDHEN and SYDVKM. CDR3 size: 12 residues. The CDR3 sequence: CASGFLLDEQFF. CDR3 DNA: TGTGCCAGCGGCTTCCTGCTCGATGAGCAGTTCTTC.

This clone appeared a single time. The gene calls are TRBV6-1 and TRBJ1-1; TRBD1 aligns across 7 bases. Germline trimming cut 7 bases from V and 1 base from J; bases unmatched to any gene: 6. CDR3 length: 14 amino acids. The germline V gene has CDR1 MNHNS and CDR2 SASEGT. CDR3 amino acids: CASNLDRANTEAFF. The CDR3 DNA sequence: TGTGCCAGCAATCTAGACAGGGCGAACACTGAAGCTTTCTTT.

J is TRBJ2-3 and V is TRBV7-9; D unclear. The CDR3 contains 14 residues. Trimming removed 1 base at V and 2 bases at J, with 7 bases between. Germline V gene data show CDR1 as SEHNR and CDR2 as FQNEAQ (reference sequence). The CDR3 loop is CASSLGWDTDTQYF. The CDR3 nucleotides are TGTGCCAGCAGCTTAGGCTGGGACACAGATACGCAGTATTTT.

The chain is built from TRBV9 and TRBJ1-2; no firm D call. The V and J ends lost 6 bases and 7 bases respectively, with 13 bases between them. The V gene's germline CDR1 is SGDLS and CDR2 YYNGEE. CDR3 length equals 12 residues. CDR3 in amino acids: CASNSPWVGYTF. The DNA for the CDR3 is TGTGCCAGCAACTCTCCGTGGGTTGGCTACACCTTC.

The chain is built from TRBV30 and TRBJ1-2; 9 nucleotides line up with TRBD1. The CDR3 runs 14 residues. The J segment lost 7 bases and the V segment lost 4 bases, leaving 10 bases of the junction unmatched. Germline values: CDR1 GTSNPN, CDR2 SVGIG (reference sequence). CDR3 DNA: TGTGCCTGGAACCCGGACAGGGGCGCGGGTGGCTACACCTTC. This translates into CAWNPDRGAGGYTF.

The rearrangement joins TRBV6-5 to TRBJ1-2, with 7 bases lining up with TRBD1. This CDR3 region has 14 residues. CDR1 is MNHEY, CDR2 SVGAGI, per germline. The J segment lost 8 bases and the V segment lost 5 bases, leaving 11 bases of the junction unmatched. The CDR3 bases are TGTGCCAGCAGTCACTATGACAGGGAGGAAGGCTACACCTTC. This encodes CASSHYDREEGYTF.

The chain uses TRBV20-1 and TRBJ2-3; D is uncertain. CDR1 is DFQATT, CDR2 SNEGSKA, per germline (reference sequence). The CDR3 sequence is 11 residues long. V dropped 8 bases and J dropped 4 bases, with 10 bases sitting between them. CDR3 nucleotides: TGCAGTTCGGAGATGTCAGATACGCAGTATTTT. Translated: CSSEMSDTQYF.

The rearrangement uses TRBV6-1 and TRBJ1-2, with a possible D match to TRBD1 (6 bases). V lost 8 bases, J lost 5 bases, and 15 bases lay in between. The CDR3 is 13 amino acids. The germline CDR1 and CDR2 sequences are MNHNS and SASEGT. The CDR3, as DNA: TGTGCCAGCGGAGTAAACAGGGTATATGGCTACACCTTC. This sequence encodes CASGVNRVYGYTF.

This clone was observed a single time. The rearrangement uses TRBV5-1 and TRBJ2-2, with TRBD2 matching over 12 bases. Germline trimming cut 4 bases from V and 7 bases from J; bases unmatched to any gene: 11. This CDR3 has 17 residues. The germline gives CDR1 SGHRS, CDR2 YFSETQ. CDR3 region: CASSLGLAGILVGELFF. The CDR3 region has the DNA TGCGCCAGCAGCCTAGGACTAGCGGGAATTCTGGTCGGGGAGCTGTTTTTT.

This clone has a single count. This chain uses TRBV6-5 with TRBJ2-7; D gene uncertain. Germline-derived CDR1 and CDR2 are MNHEY and SVGAGI. The CDR3 has 11 residues. Trimming stripped 4 bases from V and 4 bases from J, with 5 bases between. The CDR3 sequence is CASSSRYEQYF. The CDR3 bases are TGTGCCAGCAGTTCCCGGTACGAGCAGTACTTC.

The chain combines TRBV5-6 with TRBJ2-7; D might be TRBD1 (5 bases). The germline V gene has CDR1 SGHDT and CDR2 YYEEEE. The CDR3 extends over 14 amino acids. Trimming stripped 3 bases from V and 2 bases from J, with 12 bases between. The DNA for the CDR3 is TGTGCCAGCAGCTGGGGCAGGCCGACCTACGAGCAGTACTTC. Its protein is CASSWGRPTYEQYF. The full variable domain, its missing parts supplied by reference TRBV5-6 and TRBJ2-7, is DAGVTQSPTHLIKTRGQQVTLRCSPKSGHDTVSWYQQALGQGPQFIFQYYEEEERQRGNFPDRFSGHQFPNYSSELNVNALLLGDSALYLCASSWGRPTYEQYFGPGTRLTVT.

The genes are TRBV5-6 and TRBJ1-4, with no clear D. With 5 bases removed from V and 3 bases from J, the gap between germline ends came to 11 bases. The germline V gene encodes CDR1 SGHDT and CDR2 YYEEEE. The CDR3 runs to 14 residues. The CDR3 loop is CASSGENPNEKLFF. The CDR3 DNA sequence: TGTGCCAGCAGTGGGGAAAACCCTAATGAAAAACTGTTTTTT.

The V and J genes are TRBV6-1 and TRBJ2-5, with D perhaps matching TRBD1 or TRBD2 (6 bases each). Germline lookup yields CDR1 MNHNS and CDR2 SASEGT. V was pared by 6 bases and J by 7 bases, with 15 bases between. The CDR3 totals 13 residues. The CDR3 bases are TGTGCCAGCAGCCCACAGGGAGGTGGGACCCAGTACTTC. Its protein is CASSPQGGGTQYF.

This clone was observed a handful of times. The rearrangement joins TRBV10-3 to TRBJ1-3; TRBD1 might be the D (6 bases). CDR1 and CDR2 from the germline V gene are ENHRY and SYGVKD. CDR3 length equals 15 residues. With 6 bases removed from V and 0 bases from J, the gap between germline ends came to 12 bases. The CDR3 DNA sequence: TGTGCCATCAGCCGGGACACCTACTCTGGAAACACCATATATTTT. It specifies CAISRDTYSGNTIYF.

The table lists this clone with a count of one. This chain joins TRBV6-4 and TRBJ2-2; D remains ambiguous. The ends were cut back, 4 bases at V and 3 bases at J, with 6 bases in the middle. CDR1 and CDR2 (germline): MRHNA, SNTAGT. The CDR3 is made up of 13 amino acids. The CDR3 loop is CASSALDTGELFF. CDR3 DNA sequence: TGTGCCAGCAGTGCTCTGGACACCGGGGAGCTGTTTTTT.

The chain links TRBV4-2 to TRBJ1-2, with D perhaps matching TRBD1 (5 bases). The V end lost 0 bases, the J end lost 8 bases, and 10 bases lay between the germline ends. Germline V lookup: CDR1 LGHNA, CDR2 YNFKEQ. The CDR3 is made up of 13 amino acids. This chain's CDR3 is CASSQDRGGGYTF. The CDR3 DNA reads as TGTGCCAGCAGCCAAGATAGGGGCGGGGGCTACACCTTC.

The V gene is TRBV2, the J gene TRBJ2-1; 9 bases match TRBD1. Germline V gene data show CDR1 as SNHLY and CDR2 as FYNNEI. Germline trimming cut 6 bases from V and 4 bases from J; bases unmatched to any gene: 4. This CDR3 has 14 residues. CDR3 sequence: CASSSGTGYNEQFF. DNA of the CDR3: TGTGCCAGCAGCTCCGGGACAGGGTACAATGAGCAGTTCTTC.

The rearrangement links TRBV14 to TRBJ1-1, with 7 bases lining up with TRBD1. V trimming: 4 bases; J trimming: 5 bases; junction bases outside the gene matches: 4. Per the germline V gene, CDR1 is SGHDN and CDR2 is FVKESK. The CDR3 is made up of 13 amino acids. CDR3 protein: CASSLGGRTEAFF. DNA of the CDR3: TGTGCCAGCAGCCTAGGGGGCAGGACTGAAGCTTTCTTT. Filled out from reference TRBV14 and TRBJ1-1, the complete variable domain reads EAGVTQFPSHSVIEKGQTVTLRCDPISGHDNLYWYRRVMGKEIKFLLHFVKESKQDESGMPNNRFLAERTGGTYSTLKVQPAELEDSGVYFCASSLGGRTEAFFGQGTRLTVV.

The chain carries TRBV28 and TRBJ1-2, with 7 bases that match TRBD1. The CDR3 loop spans 14 amino acids. Germline V CDR1 and CDR2: MDHEN, SYDVKM. After removal of 9 bases from V and 0 bases from J, the junction contained 7 bases not matched to a gene. CDR3 sequence (DNA): TGTGCCAGAACTCCCGGGACAGCTAACTATGGCTACACCTTC. It yields the protein CARTPGTANYGYTF.

The chain links TRBV2 to TRBJ1-2; 8 bases match TRBD1. The junction had 9 bases not matched to a gene; V was cut back by 7 bases and J by 5 bases. Germline assignment: CDR1 SNHLY and CDR2 FYNNEI. The CDR3 contains 14 residues. This chain's CDR3 is CASTPGQVRYGYTF. The CDR3 DNA reads as TGTGCCAGCACCCCGGGACAGGTCCGATATGGCTACACCTTC.

The CDR3 DNA is TGTGCCAGCAATTCGCACGGGATCCAAGAGACCCAGTACTTC. This codes for CASNSHGIQETQYF. The chain recombines TRBV6-5 with TRBJ2-5; D is possibly TRBD2 (5 bases). Trimming shortened V by 7 bases and J by 1 base, and 13 bases separated the two germline ends. The CDR3 totals 14 residues. In germline, CDR1 is MNHEY, CDR2 SVGAGI.

The J gene is TRBJ1-5, the V gene TRBV19, with D possibly matching TRBD1 (6 bases). Trimming took off 6 bases at V and 8 bases at J, with 17 bases between the two ends. Germline loops: CDR1 LNHDA, CDR2 SQIVND (reference sequence). The CDR3 runs 14 residues. CDR3 amino acids: CASSVNRVGEPQHF. CDR3 nucleotide sequence: TGTGCCAGTAGCGTCAACAGGGTCGGTGAGCCCCAGCATTTT.

The V gene is TRBV21-1, the J gene TRBJ2-5; the table's D call TRBD1 went unverified against the DNA. TRBV21-1 is marked as a pseudogene. The CDR3 has 18 amino acids. The CDR3 nucleotides read TGTGCCAGCAGCAAAGGGGTAGCGAGAACCCCCGACAGGGAGACCCAGTACTTC. Its protein product is CASSKGVARTPDRETQYF.

The V and J genes are TRBV5-1 and TRBJ1-2; 7 nucleotides align to TRBD1. The CDR3 runs 15 residues. V shed 0 bases and J 4 bases; nucleotides not matched to a gene: 6. Germline CDR1 is SGHRS and CDR2 is YFSETQ. The CDR3 sequence is CASSLEGSGGYGYTF. CDR3 DNA sequence: TGCGCCAGCAGCTTGGAGGGATCAGGGGGCTATGGCTACACCTTC.

This CDR3 reads CASSYSFIGGYTF. For the CDR3, the DNA is TGTGCCAGCAGTTACTCTTTCATTGGGGGCTACACCTTC. The chain combines TRBV6-5 with TRBJ1-2; no clear D. CDR1 and CDR2 (germline): MNHEY, SVGAGI. V was trimmed by 0 bases and J by 8 bases, leaving 10 bases between them. The CDR3 is 13 residues long.

The genes are TRBV5-4 and TRBJ2-1; D might be TRBD2 (6 bases). Germline V gene data show CDR1 as SGHNT and CDR2 as YYREEE (reference sequence). CDR3 size: 16 residues. V was trimmed by 7 bases and J by 0 bases, leaving 17 bases between them. Here the CDR3 reads CASQFGGRSSYNEQFF. The CDR3 DNA is TGTGCCAGCCAATTCGGGGGACGAAGCTCCTACAATGAGCAGTTCTTC.

The V and J genes are TRBV18 and TRBJ2-5; unclear D gene. Germline CDR1 is KGHSH and CDR2 is LQKENI. This CDR3 spans 15 amino acids. Trimming shortened V by 3 bases and J by 1 base, and 12 bases separated the two germline ends. The CDR3 DNA reads as TGTGCCAGCTCACCCGACCGGAGCAGCCAAGAGACCCAGTACTTC. It specifies CASSPDRSSQETQYF.

This clone was recorded a few times. The chain is built from TRBV6-6 and TRBJ2-7, with 7 bases that match TRBD1. CDR3 length: 14 amino acids. The germline CDR1 and CDR2 sequences are MNHNY and SVGAGI (reference sequence). V dropped 6 bases and J dropped 1; count of bases not matched to a gene: 6. The CDR3 here is CASRFPGQSYEQYF. The CDR3 DNA reads TGTGCCAGCAGGTTTCCGGGACAGTCCTACGAGCAGTACTTC.